This paragraph reports one T cell receptor (beta chain). This CDR3 has 14 amino acids. The V gene lost 5 bases and the J gene lost 2 bases, with 12 bases spanning the gap. Germline lookup yields CDR1 MNHEY and CDR2 SVGAGI. These data belong to a study of shared clonotypes between healthy human individuals. Generated by immunoSEQ multiplex PCR, the TCRdb table keeps only in-frame clones and is missing some. In the table there are about 800,000 clones, 90% to 97% of which are singletons. Positively selected for CCR7, the CD45RO-negative cells used as naive CD8 cells excluded terminally differentiated effector memory CD45RA+ cells.

The J gene is TRBJ2-5, the V gene TRBV6-5; perhaps TRBD1 as D (6 bases). Material: naive CD8+ T cells sorted from blood. This sequence originates from a man younger than 40 in good health. The CDR3 DNA follows: TGTGCCAGCAGTGTCCTTGGACAGCAAGAGACCCAGTACTTC. It encodes CASSVLGQQETQYF.